One sample yielded the 7 T cell receptor beta chains listed below, sequenced in a study of technical replicates of blood from several donors. This table comes from immunoSEQ multiplex PCR, and its TCRdb copy is limited to in-frame clones, with some not included. The sample has more than 90,000 clones, about 96% seen once. Source material: T cells isolated from PBMCs. The receptors derive from a human donor in good health.

This chain connects TRBV6-5 to TRBJ2-7; 7 nucleotides match TRBD2. CDR1 and CDR2 from the germline V gene are MNHEY and SVGAGI. This CDR3 has 14 residues. V gave up 6 bases and J gave up 3 bases; unmatched junction bases: 8. Here the CDR3 reads CASRTGGSFYEQYF. Here the CDR3 DNA reads TGTGCCAGCAGGACGGGCGGGAGCTTCTACGAGCAGTACTTC.

CDR3 in DNA: TGTGCCAGCAACAAGTGGGGGGGGGTAGATGAGCAGTTCTTC. It is translated as CASNKWGGVDEQFF. The rearrangement joins TRBV2 to TRBJ2-1; TRBD2 matches 7 bases. This CDR3 comprises 14 residues. CDR1 is SNHLY and CDR2 is FYNNEI in the germline V gene. V shed 7 bases and J 8 bases; nucleotides not matched to a gene: 11.

The V call is TRBV10-1, the J call TRBJ2-3, with TRBD2 as a possible D gene (5 bases). The CDR3 totals 14 residues. Trimming removed 3 bases at V and 10 bases at J, with 17 bases between. CDR1 and CDR2 from the germline V gene are WNHNN and SYGVQD (reference sequence). CDR3 DNA: TGCGCCAGCAGTGAAAGCTCTCGGACTGCGCCGCAGTATTTT. Amino acid sequence: CASSESSRTAPQYF.

This chain joins TRBV7-8 and TRBJ1-1; TRBD1 aligns across 8 bases. The CDR3 consists of 16 residues. CDR1 and CDR2 from the germline V gene are SGHVS and FQNEAQ. The V and J ends lost 3 bases and 5 bases, in that order; junction bases with no gene match: 11. CDR3 in amino acids: CASSFERQGIVTEAFF. The CDR3 DNA is TGTGCCAGCAGCTTCGAAAGACAGGGGATAGTTACTGAAGCTTTCTTT.

The V call is TRBV6-4, the J call TRBJ1-2; tentatively, D is TRBD1 (6 bases). CDR3 length equals 16 residues. The germline gives CDR1 MRHNA, CDR2 SNTAGT. Trimming took 5 bases from V and 0 from J, leaving 16 bases between them. The CDR3 region is CASSPEQGSTNYGYTF. DNA of the CDR3: TGTGCCAGCAGTCCCGAACAGGGAAGTACTAACTATGGCTACACCTTC.

The chain's CDR3 is CASGGASYNEQFF. Here the CDR3 DNA reads TGTGCCAGCGGCGGGGCTTCCTACAATGAGCAGTTCTTC. V gene TRBV6-5 combines with J gene TRBJ2-1, with a possible D match to TRBD2 (6 bases). Germline CDR1 is MNHEY and CDR2 is SVGAGI. V shed 8 bases and J shed 1 base, with 9 bases lying between them. The CDR3 length is 13 residues.

The sample holds one count of this clone. The chain is built from TRBV4-1 and TRBJ2-7; 8 bases align to TRBD2. With 3 bases clipped from V and 6 bases from J, the junction kept 4 bases outside the gene matches. Germline CDR1 MGHRA, CDR2 YSYEKL. This CDR3 spans 13 amino acids. The CDR3 protein is CASSHGLAGEQYF. CDR3 coding DNA: TGCGCCAGCAGCCATGGCCTAGCGGGCGAGCAGTACTTC.